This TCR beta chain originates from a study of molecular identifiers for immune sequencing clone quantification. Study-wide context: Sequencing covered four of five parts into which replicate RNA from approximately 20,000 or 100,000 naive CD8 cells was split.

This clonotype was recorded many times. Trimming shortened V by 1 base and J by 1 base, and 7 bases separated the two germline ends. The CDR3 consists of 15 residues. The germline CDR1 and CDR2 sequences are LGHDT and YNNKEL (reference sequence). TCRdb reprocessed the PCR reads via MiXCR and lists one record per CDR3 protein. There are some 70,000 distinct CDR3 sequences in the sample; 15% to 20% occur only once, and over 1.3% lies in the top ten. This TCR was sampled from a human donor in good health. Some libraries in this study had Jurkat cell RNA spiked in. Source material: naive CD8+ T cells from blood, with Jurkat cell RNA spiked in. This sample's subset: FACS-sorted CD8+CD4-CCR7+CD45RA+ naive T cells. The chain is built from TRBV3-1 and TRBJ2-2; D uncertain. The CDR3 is CASSQVLMNTGELFF. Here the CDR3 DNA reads TGTGCCAGCAGCCAAGTTCTCATGAACACCGGGGAGCTGTTTTTT.